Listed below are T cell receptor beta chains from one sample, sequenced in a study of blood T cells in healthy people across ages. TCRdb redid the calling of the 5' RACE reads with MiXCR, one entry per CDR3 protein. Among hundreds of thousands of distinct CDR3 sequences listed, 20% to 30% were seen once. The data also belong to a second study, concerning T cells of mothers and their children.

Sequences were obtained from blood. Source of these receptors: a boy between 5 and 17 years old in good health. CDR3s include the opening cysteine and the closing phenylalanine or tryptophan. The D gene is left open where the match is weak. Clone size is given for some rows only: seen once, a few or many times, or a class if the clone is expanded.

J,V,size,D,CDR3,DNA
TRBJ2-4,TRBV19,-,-,CASSIQIMNIQYF,TGTGCCAGTAGTATTCAGATTATGAACATTCAGTACTTC
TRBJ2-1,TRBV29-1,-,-,CSVERAYNEQFF,TGCAGCGTTGAACGGGCCTACAATGAGCAGTTCTTC
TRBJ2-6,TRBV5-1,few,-,CASSLAVSGANVLTF,TGCGCCAGCAGCTTGGCAGTCTCTGGGGCCAACGTCCTGACTTTC
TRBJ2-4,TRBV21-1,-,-,CASSKLAVSGGKLAKNIQYF,TGTGCCAGCAGCAAATTGGCGGTTAGCGGGGGAAAACTAGCCAAAAACATTCAGTACTTC
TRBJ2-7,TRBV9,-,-,CASSASKDRVLSYEQYF,TGTGCCAGCAGCGCCTCAAAGGACCGGGTCCTCTCCTACGAGCAGTACTTC
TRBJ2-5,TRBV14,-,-,CASSQMKTQYF,TGTGCCAGCAGCCAAATGAAGACCCAGTACTTC
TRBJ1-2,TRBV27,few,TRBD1,CASSGTGWLGGYTF,TGTGCCAGCAGCGGGACAGGGTGGCTGGGAGGCTACACCTTC
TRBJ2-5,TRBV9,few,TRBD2,CASSVGSGGPQETQYF,TGTGCCAGCAGCGTAGGTAGCGGGGGGCCACAAGAGACCCAGTACTTC
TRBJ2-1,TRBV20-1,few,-,CSAQSGADGAYNEQFF,TGCAGTGCTCAATCCGGCGCGGACGGAGCCTACAATGAGCAGTTCTTC
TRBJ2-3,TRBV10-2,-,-,CASSLARAADTQYF,TGCGCCAGCTCCTTAGCGCGGGCGGCAGATACGCAGTATTTT
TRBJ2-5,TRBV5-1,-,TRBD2,CASSLVGGLGTETQYF,TGCGCCAGCAGCTTGGTAGGGGGACTAGGTACGGAGACCCAGTACTTC
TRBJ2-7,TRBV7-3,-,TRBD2,CASSLGLANEQYF,TGTGCCAGCAGCTTGGGACTAGCGAACGAGCAGTACTTC
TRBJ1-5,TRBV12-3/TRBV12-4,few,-,CASSFLGAFQPQHF,TGTGCCAGCAGTTTTCTCGGGGCTTTTCAGCCCCAGCATTTT
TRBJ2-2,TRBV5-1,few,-,CASSSWGGSTGELFF,TGCGCCAGCAGCTCTTGGGGTGGGAGCACCGGGGAGCTGTTTTTT
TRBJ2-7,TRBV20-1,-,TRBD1,CSAIRQGRAYEQYF,TGCAGTGCGATAAGACAGGGGCGAGCCTACGAGCAGTACTTC
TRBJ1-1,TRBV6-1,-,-,CASRSEGQMNTEAFF,TGTGCCAGCAGATCCGAAGGCCAGATGAACACTGAAGCTTTCTTT
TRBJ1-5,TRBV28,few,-,CASTVGWTRIDQPQHF,TGTGCCAGCACTGTAGGTTGGACAAGGATCGATCAGCCCCAGCATTTT
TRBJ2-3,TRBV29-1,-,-,CSVRQGGRTDTQYF,TGCAGCGTTCGACAGGGAGGTCGCACAGATACGCAGTATTTT
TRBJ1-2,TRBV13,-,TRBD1,CASSPGQGGSRIHF,TGTGCCAGCAGCCCTGGTCAGGGGGGGTCCCGGATCCACTTC
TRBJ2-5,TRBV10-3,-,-,CAISPGGPKETQYF,TGTGCCATCAGCCCCGGGGGACCAAAAGAGACCCAGTACTTC
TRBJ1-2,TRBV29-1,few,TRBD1,CSVEVQGASGYTF,TGCAGCGTTGAAGTGCAGGGGGCGAGTGGCTACACCTTC
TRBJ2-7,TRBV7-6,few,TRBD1,CASSLPGTGIEQYF,TGTGCCAGCAGCTTACCCGGGACAGGGATCGAGCAGTACTTC
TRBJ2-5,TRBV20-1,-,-,CSALDPEGETQYF,TGCAGTGCGCTGGACCCCGAGGGCGAGACCCAGTACTTC
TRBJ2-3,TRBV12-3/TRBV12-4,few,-,CASSSSGTQYF,TGTGCCAGCAGTTCCTCCGGTACGCAGTATTTT
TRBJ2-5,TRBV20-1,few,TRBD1,CSARAPRQGAETQYF,TGCAGTGCTAGAGCCCCTAGACAGGGGGCAGAGACCCAGTACTTC
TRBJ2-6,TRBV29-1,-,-,CSVEGGGGSGANVLTF,TGCAGCGTTGAAGGGGGAGGTGGCTCTGGGGCCAACGTCCTGACTTTC
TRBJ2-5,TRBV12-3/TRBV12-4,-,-,CASSLWRAARYF,TGTGCCAGCAGTTTATGGAGGGCAGCACGGTACTTC
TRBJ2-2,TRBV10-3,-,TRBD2,CAISPILAGGDTGELFF,TGTGCCATCAGCCCCATTCTAGCGGGGGGAGACACCGGGGAGCTGTTTTTT
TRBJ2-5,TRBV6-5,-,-,CASIPRETQYF,TGTGCCAGCATCCCCCGGGAGACCCAGTACTTC
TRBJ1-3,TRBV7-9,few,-,CASSLGEPYGNTIYF,TGTGCCAGCAGCCTGGGGGAGCCATATGGAAACACCATATATTTT
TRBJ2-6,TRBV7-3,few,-,CASSPRWGPGVLTF,TGTGCCAGCAGCCCACGTTGGGGACCGGGGGTCCTGACTTTC
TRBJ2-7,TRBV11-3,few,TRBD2,CASSLASGGLAEQYF,TGTGCCAGCAGCTTGGCTAGCGGAGGGCTCGCCGAGCAGTACTTC
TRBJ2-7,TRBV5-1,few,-,CASSLDPSDYYEQYF,TGCGCCAGCAGCCTCGACCCCAGCGATTACTACGAGCAGTACTTC
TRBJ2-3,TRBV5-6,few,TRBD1,CASSWDRGSTDTQYF,TGTGCCAGCAGCTGGGACAGGGGGAGCACAGATACGCAGTATTTT
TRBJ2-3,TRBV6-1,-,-,CASSPQGPFNTDTQYF,TGTGCCAGCAGTCCCCAAGGGCCCTTTAACACAGATACGCAGTATTTT
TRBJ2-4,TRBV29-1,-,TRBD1,CSVAGQGIVLAKNIQYF,TGCAGCGTCGCGGGACAGGGGATTGTCTTAGCCAAAAACATTCAGTACTTC
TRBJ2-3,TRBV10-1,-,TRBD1,CAGSESGQGRSADTQYF,TGCGCCGGCAGTGAGTCCGGACAGGGGAGAAGTGCAGATACGCAGTATTTT
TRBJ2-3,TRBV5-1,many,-,CASSLAGAGTDTQYF,TGTGCCAGCAGTTTAGCAGGGGCCGGCACAGATACGCAGTATTTT
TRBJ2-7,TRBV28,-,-,CASSYTSAYEQYF,TGTGCCAGCAGTTATACCTCTGCCTACGAGCAGTACTTC
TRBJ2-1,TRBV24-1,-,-,CATSDPLLAETNEQFF,TGTGCCACCAGTGATCCACTTTTGGCGGAAACCAATGAGCAGTTCTTC